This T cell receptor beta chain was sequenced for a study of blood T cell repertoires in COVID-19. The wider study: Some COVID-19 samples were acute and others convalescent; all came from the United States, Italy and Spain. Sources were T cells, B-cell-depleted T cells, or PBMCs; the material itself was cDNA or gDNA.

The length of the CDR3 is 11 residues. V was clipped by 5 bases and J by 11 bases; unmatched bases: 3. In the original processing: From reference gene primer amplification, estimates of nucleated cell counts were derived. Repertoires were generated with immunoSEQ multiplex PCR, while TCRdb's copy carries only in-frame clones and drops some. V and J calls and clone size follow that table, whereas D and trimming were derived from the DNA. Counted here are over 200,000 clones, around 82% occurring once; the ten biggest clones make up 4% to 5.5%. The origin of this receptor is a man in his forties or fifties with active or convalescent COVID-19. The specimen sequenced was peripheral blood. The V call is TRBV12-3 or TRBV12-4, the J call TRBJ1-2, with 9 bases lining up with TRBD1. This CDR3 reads CASSEGQGYTF. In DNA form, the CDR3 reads TGTGCCAGCAGTGAGGGACAGGGATACACCTTC.